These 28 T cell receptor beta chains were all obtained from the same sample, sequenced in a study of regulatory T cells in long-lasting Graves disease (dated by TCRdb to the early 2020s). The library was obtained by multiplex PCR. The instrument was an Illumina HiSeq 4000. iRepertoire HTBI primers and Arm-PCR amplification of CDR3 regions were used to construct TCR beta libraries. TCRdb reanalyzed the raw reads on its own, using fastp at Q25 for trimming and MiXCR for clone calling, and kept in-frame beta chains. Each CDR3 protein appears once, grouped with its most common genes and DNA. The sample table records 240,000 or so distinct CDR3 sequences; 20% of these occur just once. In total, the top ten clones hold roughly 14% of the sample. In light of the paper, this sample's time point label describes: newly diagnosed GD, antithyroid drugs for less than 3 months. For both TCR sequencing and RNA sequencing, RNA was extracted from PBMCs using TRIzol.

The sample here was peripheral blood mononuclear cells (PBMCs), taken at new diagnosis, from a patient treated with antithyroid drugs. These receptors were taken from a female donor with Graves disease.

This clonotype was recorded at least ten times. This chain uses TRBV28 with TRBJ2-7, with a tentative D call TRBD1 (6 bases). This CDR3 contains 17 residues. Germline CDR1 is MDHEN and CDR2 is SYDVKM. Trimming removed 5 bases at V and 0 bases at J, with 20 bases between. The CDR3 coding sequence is TGTGCCAGCAGTACTCTCCGCTCTGGGGGCCCCTCCTACGAGCAGTACTTC. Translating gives CASSTLRSGGPSYEQYF.

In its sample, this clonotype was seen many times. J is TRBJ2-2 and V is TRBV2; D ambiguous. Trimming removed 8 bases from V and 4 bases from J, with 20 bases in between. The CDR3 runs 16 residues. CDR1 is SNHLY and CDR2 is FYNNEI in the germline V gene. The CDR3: CASRPKESEATGELFF. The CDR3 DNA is TGTGCCAGCCGCCCGAAAGAGAGCGAGGCCACCGGGGAGCTGTTTTTT.

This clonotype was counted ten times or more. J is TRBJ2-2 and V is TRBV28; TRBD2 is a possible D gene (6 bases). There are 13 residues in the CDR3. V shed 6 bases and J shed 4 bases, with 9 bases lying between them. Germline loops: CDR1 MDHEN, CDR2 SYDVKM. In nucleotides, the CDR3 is TGTGCCAGCAGCAGAGCGGGCACCGGGGAGCTGTTTTTT. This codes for CASSRAGTGELFF.

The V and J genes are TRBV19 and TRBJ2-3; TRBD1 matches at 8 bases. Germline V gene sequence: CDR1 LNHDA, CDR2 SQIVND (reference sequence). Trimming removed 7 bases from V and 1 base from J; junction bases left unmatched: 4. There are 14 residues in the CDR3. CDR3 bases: TGTGCCAGTAAAATGGACAGGGGCACAGATACGCAGTATTTT. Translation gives CASKMDRGTDTQYF. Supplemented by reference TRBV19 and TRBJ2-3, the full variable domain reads DGGITQSPKYLFRKEGQNVTLSCEQNLNHDAMYWYRQDPGQGLRLIYYSQIVNDFQKGDIAEGYSVSREKKESFPLTVTSAQKNPTAFYLCASKMDRGTDTQYFGPGTRLTVL.

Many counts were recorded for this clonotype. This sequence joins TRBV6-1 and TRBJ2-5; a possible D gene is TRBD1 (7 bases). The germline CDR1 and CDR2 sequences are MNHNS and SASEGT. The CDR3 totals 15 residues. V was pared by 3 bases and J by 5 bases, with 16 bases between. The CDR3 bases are TGTGCCAGCAGTGACCAGGGGGTTGGGGGGGAGACCCAGTACTTC. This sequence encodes CASSDQGVGGETQYF.

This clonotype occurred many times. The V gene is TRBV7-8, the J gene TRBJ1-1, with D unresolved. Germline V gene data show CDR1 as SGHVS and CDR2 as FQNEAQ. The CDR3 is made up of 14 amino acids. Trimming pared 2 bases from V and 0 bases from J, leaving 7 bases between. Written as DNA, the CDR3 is TGTGCCAGCAGCTTAAGAGTCATGAACACTGAAGCTTTCTTT. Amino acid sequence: CASSLRVMNTEAFF. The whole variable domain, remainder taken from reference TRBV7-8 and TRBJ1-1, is GAGVSQSPRYKVAKRGQDVALRCDPISGHVSLFWYQQALGQGPEFLTYFQNEAQLDKSGLPSDRFFAERPEGSVSTLKIQRTQQEDSAVYLCASSLRVMNTEAFFGQGTRLTVV.

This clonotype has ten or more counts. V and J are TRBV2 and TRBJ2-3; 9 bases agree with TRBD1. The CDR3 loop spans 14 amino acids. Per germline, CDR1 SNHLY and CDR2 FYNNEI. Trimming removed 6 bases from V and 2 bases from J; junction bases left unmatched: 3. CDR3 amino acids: CASSGTGYTDTQYF. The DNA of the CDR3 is TGTGCCAGCAGCGGGACAGGGTACACAGATACGCAGTATTTT.

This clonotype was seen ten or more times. The CDR3 region is CSASYANPLYEQYF. CDR3 bases: TGCAGTGCTAGTTATGCGAACCCCCTCTACGAGCAGTACTTC. This rearrangement joins TRBV20-1 to TRBJ2-7; D is unresolved. Germline V lookup: CDR1 DFQATT, CDR2 SNEGSKA (reference sequence). V lost 3 bases and J 3 bases, leaving 15 bases between the germline ends. The CDR3 length is 14 residues.

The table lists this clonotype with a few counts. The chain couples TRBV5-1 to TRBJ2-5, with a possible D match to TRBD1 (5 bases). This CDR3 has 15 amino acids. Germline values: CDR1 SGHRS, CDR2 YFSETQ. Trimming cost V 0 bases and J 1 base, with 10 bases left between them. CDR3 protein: CASSLEAGRQETQYF. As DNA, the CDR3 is TGCGCCAGCAGCTTGGAGGCAGGGCGCCAAGAGACCCAGTACTTC.

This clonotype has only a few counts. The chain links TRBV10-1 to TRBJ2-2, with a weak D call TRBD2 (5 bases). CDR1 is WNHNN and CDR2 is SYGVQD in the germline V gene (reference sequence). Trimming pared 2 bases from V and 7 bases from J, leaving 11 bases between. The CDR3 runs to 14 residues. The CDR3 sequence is CASSEVLAGGELFF. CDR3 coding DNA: TGCGCCAGCAGTGAGGTCCTAGCTGGCGGGGAGCTGTTTTTT.

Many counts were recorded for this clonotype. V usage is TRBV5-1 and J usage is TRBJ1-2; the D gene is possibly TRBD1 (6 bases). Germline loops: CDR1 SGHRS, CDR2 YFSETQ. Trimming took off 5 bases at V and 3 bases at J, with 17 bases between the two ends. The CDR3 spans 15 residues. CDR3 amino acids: CASSTEPGGYYGYTF. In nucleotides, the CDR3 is TGCGCCAGCAGTACGGAACCCGGGGGCTACTATGGCTACACCTTC. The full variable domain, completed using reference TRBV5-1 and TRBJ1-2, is KAGVTQTPRYLIKTRGQQVTLSCSPISGHRSVSWYQQTPGQGLQFLFEYFSETQRNKGNFPGRFSGRQFSNSRSEMNVSTLELGDSALYLCASSTEPGGYYGYTFGSGTRLTVV.

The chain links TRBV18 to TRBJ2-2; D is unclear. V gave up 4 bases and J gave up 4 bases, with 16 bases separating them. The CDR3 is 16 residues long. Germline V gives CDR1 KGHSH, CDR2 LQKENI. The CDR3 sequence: CASSRDSNPATGELFF. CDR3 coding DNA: TGTGCCAGCTCACGGGATTCGAACCCTGCCACCGGGGAGCTGTTTTTT.

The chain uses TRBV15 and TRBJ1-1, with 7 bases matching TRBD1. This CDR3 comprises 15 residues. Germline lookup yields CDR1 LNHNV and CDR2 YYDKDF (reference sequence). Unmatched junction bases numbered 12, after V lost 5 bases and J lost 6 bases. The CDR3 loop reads CATSLSKQGRPEAFF. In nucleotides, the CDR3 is TGTGCCACCAGCTTATCAAAACAGGGGCGACCTGAAGCTTTCTTT.

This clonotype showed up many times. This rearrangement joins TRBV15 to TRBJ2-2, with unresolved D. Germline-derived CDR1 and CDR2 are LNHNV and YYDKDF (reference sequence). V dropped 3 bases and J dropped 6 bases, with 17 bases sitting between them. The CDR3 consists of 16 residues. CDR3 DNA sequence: TGTGCCACCAGCAGTCAAACTTTCCAGGTATCCGGGGAGCTGTTTTTT. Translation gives CATSSQTFQVSGELFF. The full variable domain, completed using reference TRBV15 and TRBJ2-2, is DAMVIQNPRYQVTQFGKPVTLSCSQTLNHNVMYWYQQKSSQAPKLLFHYYDKDFNNEADTPDNFQSRRPNTSFCFLDIRSPGLGDTAMYLCATSSQTFQVSGELFFGEGSRLTVL.

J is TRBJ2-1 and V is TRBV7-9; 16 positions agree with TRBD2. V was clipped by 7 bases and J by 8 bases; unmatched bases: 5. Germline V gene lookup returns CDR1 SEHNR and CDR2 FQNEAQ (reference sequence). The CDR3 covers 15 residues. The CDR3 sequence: CASTGTSGRGDEQFF. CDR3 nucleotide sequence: TGTGCCAGCACCGGGACTAGCGGGAGGGGCGATGAGCAGTTCTTC.

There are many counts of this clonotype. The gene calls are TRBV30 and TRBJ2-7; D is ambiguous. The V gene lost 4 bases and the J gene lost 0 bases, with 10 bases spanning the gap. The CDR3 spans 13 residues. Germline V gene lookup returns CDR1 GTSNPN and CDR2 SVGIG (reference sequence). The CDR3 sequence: CAWIRRGSYEQYF. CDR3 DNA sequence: TGTGCCTGGATCCGCCGCGGCTCCTACGAGCAGTACTTC.

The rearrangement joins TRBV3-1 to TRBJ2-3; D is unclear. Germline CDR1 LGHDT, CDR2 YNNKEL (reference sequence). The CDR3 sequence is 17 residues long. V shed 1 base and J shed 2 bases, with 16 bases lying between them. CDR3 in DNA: TGTGCCAGCAGCCAAGTCGGACCGAGGTTATTCACAGATACGCAGTATTTT. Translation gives CASSQVGPRLFTDTQYF.

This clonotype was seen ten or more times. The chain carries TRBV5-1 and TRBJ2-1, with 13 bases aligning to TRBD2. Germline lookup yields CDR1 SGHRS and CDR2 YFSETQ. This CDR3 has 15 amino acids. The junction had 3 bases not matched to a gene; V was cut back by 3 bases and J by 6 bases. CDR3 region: CASSSGLAGLNEQFF. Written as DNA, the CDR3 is TGCGCCAGCAGCTCGGGACTAGCGGGACTCAATGAGCAGTTCTTC.

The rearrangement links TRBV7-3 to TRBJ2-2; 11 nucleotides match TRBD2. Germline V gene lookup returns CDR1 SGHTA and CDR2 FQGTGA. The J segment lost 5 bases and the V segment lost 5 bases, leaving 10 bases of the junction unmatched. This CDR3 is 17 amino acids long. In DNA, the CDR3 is TGTGCCAGCAGCCTAGTAGCGGGGGGGCCGTGGACCGGGGAGCTGTTTTTT. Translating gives CASSLVAGGPWTGELFF.

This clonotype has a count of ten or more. The CDR3 loop is CASSQVAAGGDNEQFF. The CDR3 bases are TGCGCCAGCAGCCAAGTAGCCGCCGGGGGGGACAATGAGCAGTTCTTC. This chain connects TRBV4-3 to TRBJ2-1; 8 bases line up with TRBD2. Germline values: CDR1 LGHNA, CDR2 YSLEER. This CDR3 comprises 16 residues. V lost 1 base, J lost 5 bases, and 7 bases stayed unmatched.

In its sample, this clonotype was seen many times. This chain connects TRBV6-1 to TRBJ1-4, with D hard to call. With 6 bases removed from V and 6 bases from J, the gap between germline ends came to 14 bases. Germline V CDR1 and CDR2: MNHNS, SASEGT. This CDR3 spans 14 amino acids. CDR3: CASSHAEGYEKLFF. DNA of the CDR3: TGTGCCAGCAGCCACGCTGAAGGCTATGAAAAACTGTTTTTT.

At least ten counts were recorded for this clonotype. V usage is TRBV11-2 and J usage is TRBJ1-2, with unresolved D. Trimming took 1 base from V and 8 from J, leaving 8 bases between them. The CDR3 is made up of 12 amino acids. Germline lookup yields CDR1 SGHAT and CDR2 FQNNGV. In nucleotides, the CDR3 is TGTGCCAGCAGCTTAGTGAACGGAGGCTACACCTTC. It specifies CASSLVNGGYTF.

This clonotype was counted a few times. The DNA for the CDR3 is TGTGCCAGCTTGAGGGGAGCAACTAATGAAAAACTGTTTTTT. It codes for CASLRGATNEKLFF. The V and J genes are TRBV5-6 and TRBJ1-4; tentative D call: TRBD1 (5 bases). V gave up 7 bases and J gave up 0 bases, with 10 bases separating them. The CDR3 is 14 residues long. Germline-derived CDR1 and CDR2 are SGHDT and YYEEEE.

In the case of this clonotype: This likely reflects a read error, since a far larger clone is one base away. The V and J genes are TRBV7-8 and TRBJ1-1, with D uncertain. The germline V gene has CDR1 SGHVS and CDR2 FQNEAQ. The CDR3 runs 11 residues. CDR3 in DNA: TGTGCCGGCAGCTTAGGCACTGAAGCTTTCTTT. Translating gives CAGSLGTEAFF.

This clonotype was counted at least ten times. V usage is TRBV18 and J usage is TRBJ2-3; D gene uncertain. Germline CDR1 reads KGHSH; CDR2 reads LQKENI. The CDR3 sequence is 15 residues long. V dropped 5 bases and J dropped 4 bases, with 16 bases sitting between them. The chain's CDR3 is CASSMPFPSADTQYF. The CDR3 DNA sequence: TGTGCCAGCTCAATGCCTTTTCCCTCGGCAGATACGCAGTATTTT. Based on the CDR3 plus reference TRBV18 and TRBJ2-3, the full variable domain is NAGVMQNPRHLVRRRGQEARLRCSPMKGHSHVYWYRQLPEEGLKFMVYLQKENIIDESGMPKERFSAEFPKEGPSILRIQQVVRGDSAAYFCASSMPFPSADTQYFGPGTRLTVL.

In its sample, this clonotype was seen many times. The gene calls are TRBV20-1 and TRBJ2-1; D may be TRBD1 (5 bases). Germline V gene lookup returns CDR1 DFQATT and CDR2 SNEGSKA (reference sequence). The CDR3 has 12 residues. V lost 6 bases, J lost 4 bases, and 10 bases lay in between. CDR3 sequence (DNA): TGCAGTGCCCCGGACATTTACAATGAGCAGTTCTTC. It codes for CSAPDIYNEQFF.

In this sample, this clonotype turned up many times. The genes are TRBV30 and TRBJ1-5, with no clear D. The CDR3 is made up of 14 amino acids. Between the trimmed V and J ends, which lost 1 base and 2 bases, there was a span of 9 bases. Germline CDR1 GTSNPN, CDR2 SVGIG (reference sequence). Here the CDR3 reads CAWSAGVGNQPQHF. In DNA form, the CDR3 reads TGTGCCTGGAGTGCGGGAGTTGGCAATCAGCCCCAGCATTTT.

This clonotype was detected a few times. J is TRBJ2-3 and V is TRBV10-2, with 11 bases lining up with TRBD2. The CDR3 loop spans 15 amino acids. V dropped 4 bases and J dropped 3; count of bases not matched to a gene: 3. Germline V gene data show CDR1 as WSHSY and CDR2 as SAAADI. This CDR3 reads CASSGWTSGTDTQYF. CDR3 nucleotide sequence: TGCGCCAGCAGTGGATGGACTAGCGGGACAGATACGCAGTATTTT.